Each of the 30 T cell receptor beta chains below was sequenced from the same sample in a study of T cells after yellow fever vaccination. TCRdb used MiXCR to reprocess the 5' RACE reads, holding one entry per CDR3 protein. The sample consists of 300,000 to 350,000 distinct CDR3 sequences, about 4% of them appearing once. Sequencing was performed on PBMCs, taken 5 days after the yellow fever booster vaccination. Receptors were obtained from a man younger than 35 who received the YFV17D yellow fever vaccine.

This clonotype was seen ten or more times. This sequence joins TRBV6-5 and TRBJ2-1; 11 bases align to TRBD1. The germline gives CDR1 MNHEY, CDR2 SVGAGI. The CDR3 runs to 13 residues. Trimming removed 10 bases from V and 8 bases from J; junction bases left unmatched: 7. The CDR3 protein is CATPDRGQDEQFF. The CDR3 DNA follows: TGTGCCACCCCGGACAGGGGGCAGGATGAGCAGTTCTTC.

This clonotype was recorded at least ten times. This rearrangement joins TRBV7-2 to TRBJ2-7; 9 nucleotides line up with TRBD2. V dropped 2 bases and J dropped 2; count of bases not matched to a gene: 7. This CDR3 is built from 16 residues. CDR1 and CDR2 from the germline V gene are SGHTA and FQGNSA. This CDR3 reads CASSLPSSGDTYEQYF. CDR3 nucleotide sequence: TGTGCCAGCAGCTTACCTTCTAGCGGGGATACCTACGAGCAGTACTTC.

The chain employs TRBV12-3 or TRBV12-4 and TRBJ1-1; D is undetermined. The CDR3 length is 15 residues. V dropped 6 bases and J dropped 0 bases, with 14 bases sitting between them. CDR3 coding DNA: TGTGCCAGCAGCCCTGGGCCGGGAATGAACACTGAAGCTTTCTTT. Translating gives CASSPGPGMNTEAFF.

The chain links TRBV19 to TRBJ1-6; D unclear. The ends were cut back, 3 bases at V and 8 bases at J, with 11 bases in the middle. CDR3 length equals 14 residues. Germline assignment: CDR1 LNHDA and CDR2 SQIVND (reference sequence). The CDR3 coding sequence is TGTGCCAGTAGTATCGAGGGCCTGGATTCACCCCTCCACTTT. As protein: CASSIEGLDSPLHF.

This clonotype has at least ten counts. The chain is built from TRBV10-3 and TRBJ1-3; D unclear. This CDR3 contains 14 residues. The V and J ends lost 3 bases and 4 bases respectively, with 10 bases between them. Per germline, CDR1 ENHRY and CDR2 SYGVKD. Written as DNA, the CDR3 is TGTGCCATCAGTGATCCCGTCTACGGAAACACCATATATTTT. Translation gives CAISDPVYGNTIYF.

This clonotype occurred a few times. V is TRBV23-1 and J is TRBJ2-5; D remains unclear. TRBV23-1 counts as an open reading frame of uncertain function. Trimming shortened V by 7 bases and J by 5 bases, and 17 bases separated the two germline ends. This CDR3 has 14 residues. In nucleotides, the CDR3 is TGCGCCAGCAATACGCCGGGCAAGAGGGAGACCCAGTACTTC. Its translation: CASNTPGKRETQYF.

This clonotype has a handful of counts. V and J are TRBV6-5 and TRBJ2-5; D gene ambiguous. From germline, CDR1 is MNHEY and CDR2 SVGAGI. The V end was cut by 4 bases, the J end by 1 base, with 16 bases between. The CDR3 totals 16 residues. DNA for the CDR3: TGTGCCAGCAGTTCGACTGCCTACCTACCCCAAGAGACCCAGTACTTC. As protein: CASSSTAYLPQETQYF.

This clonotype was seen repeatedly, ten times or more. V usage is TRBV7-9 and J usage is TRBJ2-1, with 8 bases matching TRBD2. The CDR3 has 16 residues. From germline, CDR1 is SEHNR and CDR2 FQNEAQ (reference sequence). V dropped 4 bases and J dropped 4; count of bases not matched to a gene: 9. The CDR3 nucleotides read TGTGCCAGCAGCTCTCCAGCGGGGGTTTTTTACAATGAGCAGTTCTTC. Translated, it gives CASSSPAGVFYNEQFF.

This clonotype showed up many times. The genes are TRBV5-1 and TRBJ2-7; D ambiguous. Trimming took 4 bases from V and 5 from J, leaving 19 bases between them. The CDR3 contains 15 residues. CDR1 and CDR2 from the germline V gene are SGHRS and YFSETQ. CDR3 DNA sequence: TGCGCCAGCAGCCCTGCGGTTCTCTCGGAGAACGAGCAGTACTTC. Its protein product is CASSPAVLSENEQYF.

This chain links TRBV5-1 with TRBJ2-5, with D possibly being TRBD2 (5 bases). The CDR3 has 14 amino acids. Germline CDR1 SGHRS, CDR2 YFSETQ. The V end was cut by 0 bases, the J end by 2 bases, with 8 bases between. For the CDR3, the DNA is TGCGCCAGCAGCTTGGGAGGGATGCAAGAGACCCAGTACTTC. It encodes CASSLGGMQETQYF.

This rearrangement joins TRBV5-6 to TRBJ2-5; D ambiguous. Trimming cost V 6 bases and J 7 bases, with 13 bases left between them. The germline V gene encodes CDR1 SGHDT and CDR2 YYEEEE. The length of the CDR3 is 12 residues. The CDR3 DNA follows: TGTGCCAGCACCTCAGTTCTAGGGACCCAGTACTTC. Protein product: CASTSVLGTQYF.

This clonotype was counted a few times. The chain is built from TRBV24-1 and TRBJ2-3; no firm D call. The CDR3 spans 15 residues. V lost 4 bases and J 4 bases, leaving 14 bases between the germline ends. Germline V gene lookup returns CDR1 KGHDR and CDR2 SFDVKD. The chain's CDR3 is CATSEPGAQADTQYF. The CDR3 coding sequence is TGTGCCACCAGTGAGCCAGGAGCGCAGGCAGATACGCAGTATTTT.

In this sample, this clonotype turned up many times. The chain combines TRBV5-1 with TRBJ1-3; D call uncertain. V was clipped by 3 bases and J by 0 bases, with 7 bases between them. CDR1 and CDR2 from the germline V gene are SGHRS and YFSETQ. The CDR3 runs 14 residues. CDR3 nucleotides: TGCGCCAGCAGCTGGGTTGACTCTGGAAACACCATATATTTT. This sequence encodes CASSWVDSGNTIYF.

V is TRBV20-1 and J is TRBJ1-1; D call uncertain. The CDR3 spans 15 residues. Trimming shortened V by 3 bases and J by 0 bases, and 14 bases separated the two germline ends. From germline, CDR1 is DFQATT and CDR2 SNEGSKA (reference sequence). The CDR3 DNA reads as TGCAGTGCTAGGCCAATAACAGTCATGAACACTGAAGCTTTCTTT. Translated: CSARPITVMNTEAFF.

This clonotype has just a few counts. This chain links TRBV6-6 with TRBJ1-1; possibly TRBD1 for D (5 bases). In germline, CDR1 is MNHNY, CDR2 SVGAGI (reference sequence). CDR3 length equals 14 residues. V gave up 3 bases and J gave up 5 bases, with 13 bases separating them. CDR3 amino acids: CASSYQGMGTEAFF. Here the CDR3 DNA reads TGTGCCAGCAGTTATCAGGGTATGGGGACTGAAGCTTTCTTT.

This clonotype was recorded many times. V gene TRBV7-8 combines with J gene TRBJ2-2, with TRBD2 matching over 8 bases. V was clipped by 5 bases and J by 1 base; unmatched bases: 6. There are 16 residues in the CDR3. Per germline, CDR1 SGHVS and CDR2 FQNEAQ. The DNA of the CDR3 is TGTGCCAGCAGCCCTTTGAGCGGGGGGAACACCGGGGAGCTGTTTTTT. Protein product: CASSPLSGGNTGELFF.

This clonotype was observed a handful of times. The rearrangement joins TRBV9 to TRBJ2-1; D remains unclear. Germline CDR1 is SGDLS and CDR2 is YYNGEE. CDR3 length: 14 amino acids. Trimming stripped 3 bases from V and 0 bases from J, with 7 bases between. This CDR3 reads CASSDGSSYNEQFF. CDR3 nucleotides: TGTGCCAGCAGCGACGGAAGCTCCTACAATGAGCAGTTCTTC.

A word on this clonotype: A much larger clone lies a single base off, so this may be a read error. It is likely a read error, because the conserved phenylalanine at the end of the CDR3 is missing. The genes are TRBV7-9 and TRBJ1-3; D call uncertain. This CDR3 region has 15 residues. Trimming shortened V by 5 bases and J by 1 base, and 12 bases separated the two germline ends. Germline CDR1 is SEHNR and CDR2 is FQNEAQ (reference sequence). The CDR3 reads CASSPVETSGNTIYI. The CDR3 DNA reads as TGTGCCAGCAGCCCGGTGGAGACTTCTGGAAACACCATATATATT.

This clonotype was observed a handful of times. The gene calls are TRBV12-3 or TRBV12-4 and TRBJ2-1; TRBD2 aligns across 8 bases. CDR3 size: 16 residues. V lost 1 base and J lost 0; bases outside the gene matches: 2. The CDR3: CASSLERGYSYNEQFF. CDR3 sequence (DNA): TGTGCCAGCAGTTTAGAGCGGGGGTACTCCTACAATGAGCAGTTCTTC.

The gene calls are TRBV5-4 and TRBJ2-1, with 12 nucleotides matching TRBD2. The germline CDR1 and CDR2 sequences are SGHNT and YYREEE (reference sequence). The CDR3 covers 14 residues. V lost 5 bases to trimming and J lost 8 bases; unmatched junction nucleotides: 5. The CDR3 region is CASRLAGGKDEQFF. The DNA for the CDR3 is TGTGCCAGCAGGCTAGCGGGGGGGAAAGATGAGCAGTTCTTC.

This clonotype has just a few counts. Here the CDR3 reads CASSQDRVRPDTQYF. The CDR3 DNA is TGCGCCAGCAGCCAAGATCGAGTAAGACCAGATACGCAGTATTTT. This chain uses TRBV4-1 with TRBJ2-3; D ambiguous. Deletions cut 0 bases from V and 4 bases from J, with 11 bases between. Germline V lookup: CDR1 MGHRA, CDR2 YSYEKL. There are 15 residues in the CDR3.

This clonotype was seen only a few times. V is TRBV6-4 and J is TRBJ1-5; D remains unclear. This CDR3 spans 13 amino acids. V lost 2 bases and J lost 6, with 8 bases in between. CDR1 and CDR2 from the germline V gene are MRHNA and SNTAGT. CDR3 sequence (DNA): TGTGCCAGCAGTGACATGGCGGGTCAGCCCCAGCATTTT. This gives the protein CASSDMAGQPQHF.

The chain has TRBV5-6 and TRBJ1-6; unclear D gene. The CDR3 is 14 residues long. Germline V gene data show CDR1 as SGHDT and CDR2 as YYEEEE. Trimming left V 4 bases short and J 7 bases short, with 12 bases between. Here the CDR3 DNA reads TGTGCCAGCAGCCTGTTTACATACAATTCACCCCTCCACTTT. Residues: CASSLFTYNSPLHF.

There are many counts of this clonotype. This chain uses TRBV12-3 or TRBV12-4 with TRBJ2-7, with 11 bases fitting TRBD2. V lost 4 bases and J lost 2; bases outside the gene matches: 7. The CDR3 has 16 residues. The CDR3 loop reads CASSSPRLAGTYEQYF. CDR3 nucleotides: TGTGCCAGCAGTTCCCCTCGACTAGCGGGGACCTACGAGCAGTACTTC.

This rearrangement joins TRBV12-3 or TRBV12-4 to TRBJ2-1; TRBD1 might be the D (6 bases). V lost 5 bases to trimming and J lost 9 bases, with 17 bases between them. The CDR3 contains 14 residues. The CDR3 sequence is CASSIVLVGAEQFF. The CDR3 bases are TGTGCCAGCAGTATCGTGTTGGTGGGGGCTGAGCAGTTCTTC.

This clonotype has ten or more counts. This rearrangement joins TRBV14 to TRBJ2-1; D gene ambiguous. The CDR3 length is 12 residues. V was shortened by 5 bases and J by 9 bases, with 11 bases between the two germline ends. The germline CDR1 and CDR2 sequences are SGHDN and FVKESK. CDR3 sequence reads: CASSSFWGEQFF. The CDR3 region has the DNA TGTGCCAGCAGCTCATTTTGGGGTGAGCAGTTCTTC. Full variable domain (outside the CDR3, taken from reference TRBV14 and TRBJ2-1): EAGVTQFPSHSVIEKGQTVTLRCDPISGHDNLYWYRRVMGKEIKFLLHFVKESKQDESGMPNNRFLAERTGGTYSTLKVQPAELEDSGVYFCASSSFWGEQFFGPGTRLTVL.

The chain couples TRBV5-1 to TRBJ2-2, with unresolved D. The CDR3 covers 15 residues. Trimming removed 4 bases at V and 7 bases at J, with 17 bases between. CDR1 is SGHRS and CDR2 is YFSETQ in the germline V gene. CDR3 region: CASSLDTVRGGELFF. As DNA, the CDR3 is TGCGCCAGCAGCCTAGACACAGTACGAGGCGGGGAGCTGTTTTTT.

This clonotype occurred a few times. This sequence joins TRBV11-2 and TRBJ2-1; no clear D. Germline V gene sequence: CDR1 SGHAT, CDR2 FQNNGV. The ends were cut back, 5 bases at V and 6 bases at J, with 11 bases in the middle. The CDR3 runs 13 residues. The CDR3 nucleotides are TGTGCCAGCAGCCTAAGTCCCAGCAATGAGCAGTTCTTC. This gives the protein CASSLSPSNEQFF.

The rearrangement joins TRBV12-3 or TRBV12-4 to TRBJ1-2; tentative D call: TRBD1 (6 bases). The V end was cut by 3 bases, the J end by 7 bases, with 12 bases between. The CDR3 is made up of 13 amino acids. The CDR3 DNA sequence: TGTGCCAGCAGTTTTTCAGGGGTTGGTGGCTACACCTTC. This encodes CASSFSGVGGYTF.

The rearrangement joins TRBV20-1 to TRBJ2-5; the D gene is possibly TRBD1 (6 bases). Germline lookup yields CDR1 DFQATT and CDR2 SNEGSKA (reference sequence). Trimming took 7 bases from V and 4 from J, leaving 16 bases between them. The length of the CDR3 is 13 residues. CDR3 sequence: CSVTQGIGETQYF. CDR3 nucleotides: TGCAGTGTAACACAGGGAATTGGAGAGACCCAGTACTTC.